Described below is a single TCR beta chain sequence and its context. What it recognizes is unknown. Clones were sequenced by immunoSEQ multiplex PCR, and TCRdb holds only the in-frame ones, with some missing. The profile shows 70,000 to 95,000 clones, about 80% of them singletons. The sample is drawn from a study of OX40 agonist ivuxolimab in advanced cancers. Overall study: The patients' treatment was ivuxolimab, an agonistic anti-OX40 (CD134) antibody. Two cutaneous melanoma patients and one hepatocellular carcinoma patient, three in all, had partial responses. Study results and caveats: On average, CD8+ T cells had more expanded clones than CD4+.

CDR3 size: 13 residues. V was trimmed by 6 bases and J by 0 bases, leaving 8 bases between them. Germline-derived CDR1 and CDR2 are MNHEY and SVGAGI. Peripheral blood came from all dose cohorts at three timepoints. The material was CD4+ or CD8+ T cells sorted from blood, obtained in a trial of the OX40 agonist ivuxolimab. This sequence originates from an adult with an advanced solid tumor such as melanoma, head and neck, liver or kidney cancer. The V and J genes are TRBV6-5 and TRBJ2-5; D is ambiguous. The CDR3: CASRAGDQETQYF. The CDR3 nucleotides are TGTGCCAGCAGAGCTGGGGACCAAGAGACCCAGTACTTC.